What follows are 25 T cell receptor beta chains derived from one specimen sequenced in a study of tissue T cells after allogeneic stem cell transplantation. Method: immunoSEQ multiplex PCR; TCRdb's copy keeps in-frame clones and lacks some. The sample has 20,000 to 30,000 clones, less than 85% seen once. The material sequenced was tissue from the ileum, taken at autopsy. These receptors were obtained from a female donor aged 60 or older with lung cancer.

This clone was observed once. V and J are TRBV10-2 and TRBJ2-7; 16 positions agree with TRBD2. Trimming removed 0 bases from V and 6 bases from J; junction bases left unmatched: 2. CDR3 size: 16 residues. Germline CDR1 is WSHSY and CDR2 is SAAADI. The CDR3 DNA is TGCGCCAGCAGTGAGTCGGGGACTAGCGGGAGGGTCGAGCAGTACTTC. Amino acid sequence: CASSESGTSGRVEQYF.

The CDR3 DNA reads as TGCGCCAGCAGCTTGGTAAGGGGGACCTCTGAAGCTTTCTTT. Residues: CASSLVRGTSEAFF. The rearrangement uses TRBV5-1 and TRBJ1-1; a possible D gene is TRBD1 (6 bases). V dropped 0 bases and J dropped 6 bases, with 12 bases sitting between them. This CDR3 has 14 amino acids. Germline CDR1 is SGHRS and CDR2 is YFSETQ.

The V and J genes are TRBV11-2 and TRBJ2-7; 10 positions match TRBD1. CDR1 and CDR2 from the germline V gene are SGHAT and FQNNGV. The CDR3 runs to 14 residues. V lost 4 bases, J lost 7 bases, and 7 bases stayed unmatched. This CDR3 reads CASSWDRGGREQYF. The CDR3 nucleotides are TGTGCCAGCAGCTGGGACAGGGGCGGCCGGGAGCAGTACTTC. The entire variable domain, with the rest obtained from reference TRBV11-2 and TRBJ2-7, is as follows: EAGVAQSPRYKIIEKRQSVAFWCNPISGHATLYWYQQILGQGPKLLIQFQNNGVVDDSQLPKDRFSAERLKGVDSTLKIQPAKLEDSAVYLCASSWDRGGREQYFGPGTRLTVT.

V and J are TRBV7-8 and TRBJ1-2; D ambiguous. Germline V gives CDR1 SGHVS, CDR2 FQNEAQ. The length of the CDR3 is 16 residues. The germline V and J ends were trimmed by 5 bases and 5 bases, with 21 bases remaining between them. CDR3 sequence (DNA): TGTGCCAGCAGCCCCTCAGCCGGGCGCGGAATATATGGCTACACCTTC. Translation gives CASSPSAGRGIYGYTF.

This sequence joins TRBV18 and TRBJ2-7, with 10 bases matching TRBD2. This CDR3 spans 15 amino acids. Per germline, CDR1 KGHSH and CDR2 LQKENI. V gave up 0 bases and J gave up 6 bases; unmatched junction bases: 5. The CDR3 DNA sequence: TGTGCCAGCTCACCACCGACGAGCGGGAGGGGCGAGCAGTACTTC. This translates into CASSPPTSGRGEQYF.

The chain has TRBV18 and TRBJ1-3, with TRBD1 as a possible D gene (5 bases). The V and J ends lost 8 bases and 2 bases respectively, with 16 bases between them. Germline CDR1 reads KGHSH; CDR2 reads LQKENI. This CDR3 contains 15 residues. Here the CDR3 DNA reads TGTGCCAGCACACGATACGGGGGGACTGGAAACACCATATATTTT. This codes for CASTRYGGTGNTIYF. Full variable domain (remainder filled in from reference TRBV18 and TRBJ1-3): NAGVMQNPRHLVRRRGQEARLRCSPMKGHSHVYWYRQLPEEGLKFMVYLQKENIIDESGMPKERFSAEFPKEGPSILRIQQVVRGDSAAYFCASTRYGGTGNTIYFGEGSWLTVV.

This chain connects TRBV6-2 or TRBV6-3 to TRBJ1-1; unclear D gene. V lost 0 bases to trimming and J lost 1 base, with 15 bases between them. The CDR3 runs 17 residues. Looked up from germline, CDR1 is MNHEY and CDR2 is SVGEGT. This CDR3 is CASSYSISGPTNTEAFF. The CDR3 DNA sequence: TGTGCCAGCAGTTACTCGATTTCAGGACCCACGAACACTGAAGCTTTCTTT.

The rearrangement uses TRBV6-1 and TRBJ1-1; 10 nucleotides match TRBD1. Looked up from germline, CDR1 is MNHNS and CDR2 is SASEGT. The length of the CDR3 is 16 residues. With 4 bases clipped from V and 8 bases from J, the junction kept 13 bases outside the gene matches. Here the CDR3 DNA reads TGTGCCAGCAGTGGAAGACCCGGGACAGGGGTACCCGAAGCTTTCTTT. It yields the protein CASSGRPGTGVPEAFF.

The V call is TRBV7-9, the J call TRBJ1-6, with TRBD1 identical over 10 bases. V gave up 1 base and J gave up 14 bases; unmatched junction bases: 8. This CDR3 comprises 15 residues. Germline CDR1 and CDR2: SEHNR and FQNEAQ (reference sequence). The CDR3 sequence is CASSLETGGQRSLHF. The CDR3 nucleotides are TGTGCCAGCAGCTTAGAGACAGGGGGCCAGAGGTCCCTCCACTTT.

This clone is medium-sized (0.01 to 0.1%) by share. This chain joins TRBV12-3 or TRBV12-4 and TRBJ1-1; D gene unclear. This CDR3 contains 13 residues. With 1 base removed from V and 4 bases from J, the gap between germline ends came to 7 bases. CDR3 DNA sequence: TGTGCCAGCAGTTTAGTTCCCAGCACTGAAGCTTTCTTT. This encodes CASSLVPSTEAFF.

As regards this clone: The same CDR3 also results from other DNA sequences found in this sample. The chain recombines TRBV9 with TRBJ1-3; no clear D gene. Trimming shortened V by 0 bases and J by 2 bases, and 6 bases separated the two germline ends. The germline V gene has CDR1 SGDLS and CDR2 YYNGEE. This CDR3 is built from 14 residues. The CDR3 sequence is CASSVEGTGNTIYF. DNA for the CDR3: TGTGCCAGCAGCGTAGAAGGGACTGGAAACACCATATATTTT. The full variable domain, in which reference TRBV9 and TRBJ1-3 provide the parts outside the CDR3, is DSGVTQTPKHLITATGQRVTLRCSPRSGDLSVYWYQQSLDQGLQFLIQYYNGEERAKGNILERFSAQQFPDLHSELNLSSLELGDSALYFCASSVEGTGNTIYFGEGSWLTVV.

For the CDR3, the DNA is TGTGCCAGCGCCATAGGAGTCTCTGGAAACACCATATATTTT. The encoded protein is CASAIGVSGNTIYF. The V call is TRBV2, the J call TRBJ1-3, with D unclear. With 8 bases removed from V and 0 bases from J, the gap between germline ends came to 11 bases. CDR1 and CDR2 from the germline V gene are SNHLY and FYNNEI. This CDR3 comprises 14 residues.

This chain uses TRBV30 with TRBJ2-1; 7 positions agree with TRBD2. The trim removed 0 bases at V and 7 bases at J, leaving 6 bases unmatched. The germline V gene has CDR1 GTSNPN and CDR2 SVGIG (reference sequence). The CDR3 length is 14 residues. CDR3 protein: CAWSVRAGANEQFF. In nucleotides, the CDR3 is TGTGCCTGGAGTGTACGGGCGGGAGCAAATGAGCAGTTCTTC.

J is TRBJ2-3 and V is TRBV9; a possible D gene is TRBD2 (6 bases). V lost 0 bases and J lost 1, with 12 bases in between. The CDR3 covers 16 residues. The germline CDR1 and CDR2 sequences are SGDLS and YYNGEE. Here the CDR3 DNA reads TGTGCCAGCAGCGTAGTCGGGGGATTGGGCACAGATACGCAGTATTTT. It specifies CASSVVGGLGTDTQYF.

The CDR3 DNA reads as TGTGCCTGGAGTGTACCGAATCAGCCCCAGCATTTT. It is translated as CAWSVPNQPQHF. This sequence joins TRBV30 and TRBJ1-5; no clear D. V gave up 0 bases and J gave up 4 bases, with 4 bases separating them. CDR1 GTSNPN and CDR2 SVGIG come from the germline V gene (reference sequence). This CDR3 region has 12 residues.

This chain connects TRBV6-5 to TRBJ1-5; the D gene is possibly TRBD1 (5 bases). Trimming removed 0 bases at V and 0 bases at J, with 9 bases between. Per the germline V gene, CDR1 is MNHEY and CDR2 is SVGAGI. The CDR3 is made up of 16 amino acids. The CDR3 nucleotides read TGTGCCAGCAGTTACTCGGGGCCGTATAGCAATCAGCCCCAGCATTTT. Protein product: CASSYSGPYSNQPQHF.

The chain employs TRBV5-1 and TRBJ2-2, with D perhaps TRBD2 (6 bases). In germline, CDR1 is SGHRS, CDR2 YFSETQ. There are 16 residues in the CDR3. V lost 4 bases, J lost 0 bases, and 13 bases lay in between. CDR3 sequence (DNA): TGCGCCAGCAGCCCCTGGGGGGAATCGAACACCGGGGAGCTGTTTTTT. Its protein product is CASSPWGESNTGELFF.

This clone occurred once. The V and J genes are TRBV19 and TRBJ2-7; D ambiguous. CDR3 size: 13 residues. Germline-derived CDR1 and CDR2 are LNHDA and SQIVND (reference sequence). Trimming removed 9 bases at V and 6 bases at J, with 18 bases between. The CDR3 coding sequence is TGTGCCAGCCGCGCCGGTGGTGGGGTCGAGCAGTACTTC. Translation gives CASRAGGGVEQYF.

The chain combines TRBV18 with TRBJ1-5, with 8 bases lining up with TRBD1. The CDR3 consists of 15 residues. Losses at the gene ends were 3 bases for V and 2 bases for J; bases not matched to a gene: 3. Looked up from germline, CDR1 is KGHSH and CDR2 is LQKENI. CDR3 region: CASSPDRAGNQPQHF. For the CDR3, the DNA is TGTGCCAGCTCACCGGACAGGGCGGGCAATCAGCCCCAGCATTTT.

The chain recombines TRBV2 with TRBJ2-3; TRBD2 matches at 9 bases. The V gene's germline CDR1 is SNHLY and CDR2 FYNNEI. The junction had 5 bases not matched to a gene; V was cut back by 5 bases and J by 5 bases. CDR3 length: 14 amino acids. CDR3 protein: CASSLAGDGDTQYF. In nucleotides, the CDR3 is TGTGCCAGCAGTTTAGCGGGAGATGGAGATACGCAGTATTTT.

The chain combines TRBV29-1 with TRBJ1-4, with D perhaps TRBD1 (5 bases). The V gene lost 7 bases and the J gene lost 3 bases, with 12 bases spanning the gap. Germline CDR1 SQVTM, CDR2 ANQGSEA. The CDR3 has 13 residues. CDR3 coding DNA: TGCAGCGCCAGACAGCGCTCTAATGAAAAACTGTTTTTT. Translating gives CSARQRSNEKLFF.

This clone was counted only a few times. CDR3 residues: CASSLVQGRLETQYF. CDR3 DNA: TGCGCCAGCAGCTTGGTTCAGGGACGACTAGAGACCCAGTACTTC. The J gene is TRBJ2-5, the V gene TRBV5-1; possibly TRBD1 or TRBD2 for D (5 bases each). Between the trimmed V and J ends, which lost 0 bases and 4 bases, there was a span of 13 bases. The CDR3 length is 15 residues. Germline loops: CDR1 SGHRS, CDR2 YFSETQ. Combining the CDR3 with reference TRBV5-1 and TRBJ2-5 gives the whole variable domain KAGVTQTPRYLIKTRGQQVTLSCSPISGHRSVSWYQQTPGQGLQFLFEYFSETQRNKGNFPGRFSGRQFSNSRSEMNVSTLELGDSALYLCASSLVQGRLETQYFGPGTRLLVL.

The chain combines TRBV7-8 with TRBJ2-7, with 13 bases fitting TRBD2. Unmatched junction bases numbered 2, after V lost 5 bases and J lost 4 bases. The CDR3 contains 14 residues. CDR1 and CDR2 (germline): SGHVS, FQNEAQ. In DNA, the CDR3 is TGTGCCAGCAGCATGGGACTAGCGGGGTACGAGCAGTACTTC. It codes for CASSMGLAGYEQYF.

This clone was seen more than once but under ten times. The chain recombines TRBV30 with TRBJ1-5, with TRBD1 as a possible D gene (5 bases). The germline gives CDR1 GTSNPN, CDR2 SVGIG (reference sequence). V lost 3 bases to trimming and J lost 0 bases, with 9 bases between them. This CDR3 region has 14 residues. The CDR3 DNA sequence: TGTGCCTGGAGCCGGGGGATTAGCAATCAGCCCCAGCATTTT. This encodes CAWSRGISNQPQHF.

The J gene is TRBJ1-6, the V gene TRBV7-3, with TRBD1 as a possible D gene (5 bases). Germline V gene sequence: CDR1 SGHTA, CDR2 FQGTGA. Between the trimmed V and J ends, which lost 2 bases and 11 bases, there was a span of 16 bases. There are 15 residues in the CDR3. CDR3 protein: CASSLLSQGATPLHF. The CDR3 bases are TGTGCCAGCAGCTTATTGTCTCAGGGCGCGACACCCCTCCACTTT.